What follows describes a single T cell receptor (beta chain). The antigen remains unidentified. These data belong to a study of CXCR3-negative and CXCR3-positive naive CD8 T cells. Study-wide points: TRB CDR3s of CXCR3-positive naive cells were more hydrophobic than those of CXCR3-negative naive cells.

The TRB libraries of cDNA were built by UMI-labeled 5' RACE. Reanalyzing the 5' RACE reads, TCRdb keeps one entry per CDR3 protein, without DNA. In all, the sample yields about 70,000 distinct CDR3 sequences. Germline lookup yields CDR1 KGHDR and CDR2 SFDVKD. The CDR3 is made up of 14 amino acids. The clonotype was recovered from a human donor in good health. Some clones in this sample may be carry-over from other donors' samples. The gene calls are TRBV24-1 and TRBJ2-3; as DNA is missing, the TRBD1 call by TCRdb cannot be tested. The sequenced sample consisted of naive CXCR3+ CD8+ T cells from blood. As to subset: CD45RO-CCR7+CD27+CD95- naive CD8+ T cells expressing CXCR3 (TNR3+). This chain's CDR3 is CATSDSAHRVPQYF.